These 30 T cell receptor beta chains were sequenced from one sample in a study of T cell responses to AZD1222 COVID-19 vaccine. TCRdb's copy holds only in-frame clones and misses some; the assay was immunoSEQ multiplex PCR. The sample has just over 80,000 clones; 85% to 90% are singletons. Material: peripheral blood, obtained on day 0 of AZD1222 vaccination. These receptors were taken from an adult in good health.

The rearrangement uses TRBV5-1 and TRBJ1-1; 7 bases agree with TRBD1. CDR1 and CDR2 from the germline V gene are SGHRS and YFSETQ. J gave up 6 bases and V 6 bases, and 11 bases lay outside the gene matches. This CDR3 comprises 14 residues. CDR3 nucleotides: TGCGCCAGCACCCCGACAGGGAGTTTCGCTGAAGCTTTCTTT. It is translated as CASTPTGSFAEAFF.

The chain links TRBV7-2 to TRBJ2-2, with D possibly matching TRBD2 (6 bases). The length of the CDR3 is 16 residues. Deletions cut 5 bases from V and 4 bases from J, with 17 bases between. Germline values: CDR1 SGHTA, CDR2 FQGNSA. CDR3: CASSPSGTFITGELFF. Here the CDR3 DNA reads TGTGCCAGCAGCCCTTCCGGGACTTTTATCACCGGGGAGCTGTTTTTT.

This chain uses TRBV9 with TRBJ1-2; D call uncertain. The germline CDR1 and CDR2 sequences are SGDLS and YYNGEE. Trimming pared 3 bases from V and 5 bases from J, leaving 8 bases between. The CDR3 is made up of 12 amino acids. The CDR3 is CASSAGRYGYTF. The DNA for the CDR3 is TGTGCCAGCAGCGCCGGCCGGTATGGCTACACCTTC.

The chain combines TRBV5-4 with TRBJ2-3; 9 bases line up with TRBD2. This CDR3 is built from 14 residues. With 3 bases clipped from V and 4 bases from J, the junction kept 3 bases outside the gene matches. CDR1 is SGHNT, CDR2 YYREEE, per germline (reference sequence). CDR3 loop: CASSWGTSSDTQYF. As DNA, the CDR3 is TGTGCCAGCAGCTGGGGGACTAGCTCAGATACGCAGTATTTT.

V is TRBV9 and J is TRBJ2-7; the D gene is possibly TRBD2 (7 bases). Trimming left V 0 bases short and J 2 bases short, with 15 bases between. There are 16 residues in the CDR3. Germline V gene sequence: CDR1 SGDLS, CDR2 YYNGEE. In nucleotides, the CDR3 is TGTGCCAGCAGCGTAGAGGGGGAGGGGCTGACCTACGAGCAGTACTTC. This codes for CASSVEGEGLTYEQYF.

The chain uses TRBV6-2 or TRBV6-3 and TRBJ2-3; possibly TRBD1 or TRBD2 for D (5 bases each). CDR3 length: 16 amino acids. Trimming pared 2 bases from V and 1 base from J, leaving 13 bases between. Germline V lookup: CDR1 MNHEY, CDR2 SVGEGT. This CDR3 reads CASSYPPGSRTDTQYF. CDR3 bases: TGTGCCAGCAGTTACCCCCCAGGGAGTCGCACAGATACGCAGTATTTT.

The chain is built from TRBV5-6 and TRBJ1-1; D perhaps matches TRBD1 (5 bases). The CDR3 consists of 16 residues. Trimming took 0 bases from V and 3 from J, leaving 15 bases between them. Looked up from germline, CDR1 is SGHDT and CDR2 is YYEEEE. In nucleotides, the CDR3 is TGTGCCAGCAGCTTGGGAAGTTGGGGCATGGACACTGAAGCTTTCTTT. Translating it yields CASSLGSWGMDTEAFF.

The chain combines TRBV24-1 with TRBJ1-2; unclear D gene. Germline loops: CDR1 KGHDR, CDR2 SFDVKD. The V end was cut by 1 base, the J end by 4 bases, with 12 bases between. The CDR3 has 15 amino acids. CDR3 nucleotide sequence: TGTGCCACCAGTGATTTCAAGGAGGGAGGCTATGGCTACACCTTC. Translating gives CATSDFKEGGYGYTF.

J is TRBJ2-7 and V is TRBV27; a possible D gene is TRBD1 (6 bases). Germline-derived CDR1 and CDR2 are MNHEY and SMNVEV (reference sequence). This CDR3 is 16 amino acids long. V shed 2 bases and J shed 1 base, with 15 bases lying between them. In DNA, the CDR3 is TGTGCCAGCAGTTTAGGGTGGGGGCGACTTTCCTACGAGCAGTACTTC. This gives the protein CASSLGWGRLSYEQYF.

This chain uses TRBV9 with TRBJ2-1; the D is unclear. The length of the CDR3 is 14 residues. Trimming removed 0 bases from V and 5 bases from J, with 9 bases in between. CDR1 is SGDLS, CDR2 YYNGEE, per germline. The CDR3 DNA sequence: TGTGCCAGCAGCGTAGCTCCCTCAAACAATGAGCAGTTCTTC. Its protein product is CASSVAPSNNEQFF.

V gene TRBV6-5 combines with J gene TRBJ2-2; tentative D call: TRBD2 (6 bases). Between the trimmed V and J ends, which lost 10 bases and 5 bases, there was a span of 17 bases. CDR3 size: 14 residues. The V gene's germline CDR1 is MNHEY and CDR2 SVGAGI. The CDR3 DNA follows: TGTGCCACCAAATATAGCGGTTCAACCGGGGAGCTGTTTTTT. Translating it yields CATKYSGSTGELFF.

The chain uses TRBV6-2 or TRBV6-3 and TRBJ2-3; D is uncertain. In germline, CDR1 is MNHEY, CDR2 SVGEGT. Between the trimmed V and J ends, which lost 2 bases and 3 bases, there was a span of 12 bases. CDR3 length: 15 amino acids. The CDR3 DNA reads TGTGCCAGCAGTTACGTGGGCGCCGGGACAGATACGCAGTATTTT. Translated: CASSYVGAGTDTQYF.

The chain has TRBV25-1 and TRBJ2-7; 7 bases align to TRBD1. CDR1 MGHDK and CDR2 SYGVNS come from the germline V gene. V shed 8 bases, J shed 0 bases, and the junction held 4 bases outside the gene matches. This CDR3 is built from 13 residues. CDR3 protein: CASARDSSYEQYF. The DNA of the CDR3 is TGTGCCAGCGCAAGGGACAGCTCCTACGAGCAGTACTTC.

The rearrangement joins TRBV7-2 to TRBJ2-7; TRBD2 aligns across 13 bases. Germline CDR1 SGHTA, CDR2 FQGNSA. This CDR3 contains 17 residues. Trimming at V came to 4 bases and at J to 5 bases, leaving 11 bases not matched to a gene. The CDR3 loop reads CASSSSPPGLAGDEQYF. The CDR3 coding sequence is TGTGCCAGCAGCTCCAGCCCTCCTGGACTAGCGGGGGACGAGCAGTACTTC.

This sequence joins TRBV2 and TRBJ1-5; weak D call: TRBD1 (6 bases). The CDR3 length is 14 residues. The V end was cut by 2 bases, the J end by 5 bases, with 10 bases between. Germline V gives CDR1 SNHLY, CDR2 FYNNEI. CDR3 region: CASSERGAHQPQHF. The CDR3 nucleotides read TGTGCCAGCAGTGAACGGGGGGCGCATCAGCCCCAGCATTTT.

Remarks on this clone: One junction end does not reproduce the germline sequence, and a read error may be involved. The chain has TRBV28 and TRBJ1-1; no clear D gene. Germline assignment: CDR1 MDHEN and CDR2 SYDVKM. CDR3 length: 11 amino acids. The CDR3 reads CASRINSEAFF. In DNA form, the CDR3 reads TGTGCCAGCAGGATCAACAGTGAAGCTTTCTTT.

The chain joins TRBV25-1 to TRBJ1-6, with 8 positions matching TRBD1. This CDR3 spans 15 amino acids. Losses at the gene ends were 1 base for V and 10 bases for J; bases not matched to a gene: 6. Germline CDR1 and CDR2: MGHDK and SYGVNS. CDR3 region: CASSESTGARSPLHF. The CDR3 coding sequence is TGTGCCAGCAGTGAATCGACAGGGGCTAGATCACCCCTCCACTTT.

The rearrangement joins TRBV5-5 to TRBJ1-5; unclear D gene. The V gene lost 4 bases and the J gene lost 9 bases, with 23 bases spanning the gap. The CDR3 consists of 16 residues. In germline, CDR1 is SGHKS, CDR2 YYEKEE (reference sequence). CDR3 sequence reads: CASSRGGTGAITPQHF. CDR3 DNA: TGTGCCAGCAGCCGGGGAGGAACCGGAGCTATCACGCCCCAGCATTTT.

The chain links TRBV5-6 to TRBJ1-4; D might be TRBD1 (5 bases). V lost 4 bases to trimming and J lost 4 bases, with 14 bases between them. CDR1 is SGHDT and CDR2 is YYEEEE in the germline V gene. CDR3 length: 15 amino acids. The CDR3 sequence is CASSAGTLLNEKLFF. The DNA of the CDR3 is TGTGCCAGCAGCGCCGGGACGCTACTTAATGAAAAACTGTTTTTT.

The rearrangement joins TRBV5-1 to TRBJ1-2; no clear D. Germline CDR1 reads SGHRS; CDR2 reads YFSETQ. V lost 2 bases to trimming and J lost 7 bases, with 12 bases between them. This CDR3 is 13 amino acids long. CDR3 nucleotides: TGCGCCAGCAGCTTCGGTGATTCTAGTGGCTACACCTTC. Residues: CASSFGDSSGYTF. The variable domain in full, with the rest retrieved from reference TRBV5-1 and TRBJ1-2, is KAGVTQTPRYLIKTRGQQVTLSCSPISGHRSVSWYQQTPGQGLQFLFEYFSETQRNKGNFPGRFSGRQFSNSRSEMNVSTLELGDSALYLCASSFGDSSGYTFGSGTRLTVV.

The rearrangement joins TRBV18 to TRBJ2-5; D unclear. The CDR3 is 13 amino acids. CDR1 is KGHSH and CDR2 is LQKENI in the germline V gene. Trimming took 3 bases from V and 5 from J, leaving 10 bases between them. The CDR3 spells CASSPLYRETQYF. The CDR3 nucleotides read TGTGCCAGCTCACCCTTATACCGGGAGACCCAGTACTTC.

J is TRBJ1-6 and V is TRBV7-9; D is perhaps TRBD1 (5 bases). V was trimmed by 0 bases and J by 13 bases, leaving 7 bases between them. This CDR3 has 12 amino acids. Germline V gives CDR1 SEHNR, CDR2 FQNEAQ (reference sequence). The CDR3 region is CASSLARDPLHF. CDR3 in DNA: TGTGCCAGCAGCTTAGCACGGGACCCCCTCCACTTT.

The chain links TRBV5-1 to TRBJ2-7; 8 nucleotides line up with TRBD1. Germline V gene sequence: CDR1 SGHRS, CDR2 YFSETQ. After removal of 7 bases from V and 0 bases from J, the junction contained 9 bases not matched to a gene. There are 15 residues in the CDR3. The CDR3 DNA sequence: TGCGCCAGCGAGACAGGGGACAGGAGCTCCTACGAGCAGTACTTC. Protein product: CASETGDRSSYEQYF.

The chain recombines TRBV28 with TRBJ1-3, with D tentatively TRBD1 (5 bases). CDR1 is MDHEN and CDR2 is SYDVKM in the germline V gene. The CDR3 is made up of 14 amino acids. V was cut by 7 bases and J by 9 bases, with 19 bases left in between. CDR3 nucleotides: TGTGCCAGCAATCAACAGTGGCGGGGGGGCACCATATATTTT. Amino acids: CASNQQWRGGTIYF.

The chain couples TRBV19 to TRBJ2-7, with no clear D. The length of the CDR3 is 13 residues. Trimming removed 3 bases at V and 0 bases at J, with 6 bases between. Germline V gene sequence: CDR1 LNHDA, CDR2 SQIVND (reference sequence). This CDR3 is CASSMAPSYEQYF. CDR3 DNA: TGTGCCAGTAGTATGGCACCCTCCTACGAGCAGTACTTC. The variable domain in full, completed from reference TRBV19 and TRBJ2-7, reads DGGITQSPKYLFRKEGQNVTLSCEQNLNHDAMYWYRQDPGQGLRLIYYSQIVNDFQKGDIAEGYSVSREKKESFPLTVTSAQKNPTAFYLCASSMAPSYEQYFGPGTRLTVT.

Remarks on this clone: This sample includes further DNA sequences coding for the same CDR3. This chain joins TRBV3-1 (or the pseudogene TRBV3-2) and TRBJ1-2; D may be TRBD1 (6 bases). Per germline, CDR1 LGHDT and CDR2 YNNKEL (reference sequence). There are 13 residues in the CDR3. Deletions cut 4 bases from V and 2 bases from J, with 8 bases between. The CDR3 is CASSRTANYGYTF. CDR3 nucleotides: TGTGCCAGCAGCCGGACAGCCAACTATGGCTACACCTTC.

The chain is built from TRBV7-2 and TRBJ2-5, with D tentatively TRBD1 or TRBD2 (5 bases each). The V gene lost 7 bases and the J gene lost 5 bases, with 14 bases spanning the gap. The CDR3 is made up of 13 amino acids. Per germline, CDR1 SGHTA and CDR2 FQGNSA. CDR3 nucleotides: TGTGCCAGCACCCCGACGGGACGGGAGACCCAGTACTTC. It translates to CASTPTGRETQYF.

The V gene is TRBV6-5, the J gene TRBJ2-3, with 11 bases that match TRBD2. This CDR3 region has 15 residues. V trimming: 6 bases; J trimming: 6 bases; junction bases outside the gene matches: 8. Germline CDR1 MNHEY, CDR2 SVGAGI. As DNA, the CDR3 is TGTGCCAGCAGCTCTAGCGGGGGGACTAGCGATACGCAGTATTTT. Protein: CASSSSGGTSDTQYF.

This chain joins TRBV18 and TRBJ2-7; D call uncertain. The V end lost 6 bases, the J end lost 4 bases, and 13 bases lay between the germline ends. Germline CDR1 reads KGHSH; CDR2 reads LQKENI. This CDR3 comprises 13 residues. The CDR3 sequence is CASSPQLEYEQYF. CDR3 nucleotide sequence: TGTGCCAGCTCGCCCCAACTGGAGTACGAGCAGTACTTC.

The chain uses TRBV10-3 and TRBJ2-3; 15 positions match TRBD2. The CDR3 length is 17 residues. The germline V gene has CDR1 ENHRY and CDR2 SYGVKD. The junction had 4 bases not matched to a gene; V was cut back by 4 bases and J by 2 bases. In DNA form, the CDR3 reads TGTGCCATCAGTGTTGGACTAGCGGGGGGGCCCACAGATACGCAGTATTTT. It is translated as CAISVGLAGGPTDTQYF.